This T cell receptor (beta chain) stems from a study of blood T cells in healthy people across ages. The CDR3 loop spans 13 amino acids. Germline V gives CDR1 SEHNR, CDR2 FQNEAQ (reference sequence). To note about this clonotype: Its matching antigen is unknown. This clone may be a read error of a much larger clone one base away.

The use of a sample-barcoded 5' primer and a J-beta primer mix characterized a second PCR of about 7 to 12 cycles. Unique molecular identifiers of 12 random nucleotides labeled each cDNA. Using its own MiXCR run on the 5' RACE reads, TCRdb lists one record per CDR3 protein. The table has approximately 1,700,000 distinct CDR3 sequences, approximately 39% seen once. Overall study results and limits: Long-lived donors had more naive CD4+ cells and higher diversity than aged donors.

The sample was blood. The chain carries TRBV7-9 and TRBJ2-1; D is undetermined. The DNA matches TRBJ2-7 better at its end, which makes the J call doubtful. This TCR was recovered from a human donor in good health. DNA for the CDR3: TGTGCCAGCAGCTTGACCCTCTACAATGAGCAGTACTTC. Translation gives CASSLTLYNEQYF.